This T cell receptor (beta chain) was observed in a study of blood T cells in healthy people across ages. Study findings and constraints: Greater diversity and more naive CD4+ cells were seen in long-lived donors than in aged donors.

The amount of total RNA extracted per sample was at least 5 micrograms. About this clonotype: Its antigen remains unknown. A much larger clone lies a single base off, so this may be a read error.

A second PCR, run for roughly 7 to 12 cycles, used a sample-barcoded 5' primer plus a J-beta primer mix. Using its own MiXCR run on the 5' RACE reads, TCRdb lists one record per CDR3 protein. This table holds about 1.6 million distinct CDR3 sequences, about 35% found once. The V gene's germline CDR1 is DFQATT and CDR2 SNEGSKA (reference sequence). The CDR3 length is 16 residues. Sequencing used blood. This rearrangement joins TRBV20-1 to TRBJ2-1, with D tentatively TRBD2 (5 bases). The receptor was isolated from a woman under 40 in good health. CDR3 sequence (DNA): TGCAGTACTAGAGCCCTAGACTTAATTGGGGTCAATGAGCAGTTCTTC. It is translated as CSTRALDLIGVNEQFF.